The 30 T cell receptor beta chains below were found in one sample sequenced in a study of CD8 T cells in Susac syndrome. With random hexamers, reverse transcription was performed on roughly 0.45 to 1 ug of RNA. MiXCR, run by TCRdb on the immunoSEQ multiplex PCR reads, gives a single entry per CDR3 protein. Altogether around 200,000 distinct CDR3 sequences are present, about 94% being singletons, with the ten largest covering around 0.096%. The specimen sequenced was CD4+ T cells from PBMCs. These receptor sequences come from a human donor with Susac syndrome.

This clonotype appeared once. The J gene is TRBJ2-2, the V gene TRBV29-1; D is possibly TRBD1 (5 bases). V was cut by 7 bases and J by 8 bases, with 14 bases left in between. The CDR3 is 12 residues long. The germline V gene has CDR1 SQVTM and CDR2 ANQGSEA. The CDR3 loop is CSGSTYRGELFF. The DNA of the CDR3 is TGCAGCGGTTCTACCTACAGGGGGGAGCTGTTTTTT.

The CDR3: CASSQDTRGRFF. The DNA for the CDR3 is TGCGCCAGCAGCCAAGATACGCGGGGACGGTTCTTC. The chain has TRBV4-3 and TRBJ2-1; possible D gene TRBD2, 6 bases. The germline gives CDR1 LGHNA, CDR2 YSLEER. Trimming pared 0 bases from V and 15 bases from J, leaving 12 bases between. The CDR3 sequence is 12 residues long.

The chain employs TRBV27 and TRBJ2-1, with D possibly being TRBD2 (5 bases). The CDR3 sequence is 19 residues long. Germline CDR1 reads MNHEY; CDR2 reads SMNVEV (reference sequence). V gave up 7 bases and J gave up 4 bases, with 29 bases separating them. DNA for the CDR3: TGTGCCAGCACCCGAGTGAGCAACAAACGGGGATTTGGATACAATGAGCAGTTCTTC. Translation: CASTRVSNKRGFGYNEQFF.

The chain links TRBV20-1 to TRBJ1-2, with 7 nucleotides matching TRBD1. The CDR3 has 13 amino acids. CDR1 and CDR2 (germline): DFQATT, SNEGSKA (reference sequence). V trimming: 3 bases; J trimming: 6 bases; junction bases outside the gene matches: 7. CDR3 bases: TGCAGTGCTAGCCGGAGGGGGCAAGATGGCTACACCTTC. It is translated as CSASRRGQDGYTF.

The chain carries TRBV9 and TRBJ2-5; D ambiguous. The V end was cut by 4 bases, the J end by 1 base, with 8 bases between. The CDR3 spans 13 residues. Germline V lookup: CDR1 SGDLS, CDR2 YYNGEE. Here the CDR3 DNA reads TGTGCCAGCAGCCCGTCCCCCCAAGAGACCCAGTACTTC. Its translation: CASSPSPQETQYF.

DNA of the CDR3: TGTGCCAGCAGCGAGGGGCAGGCCTCCTCAAAACTGTTTTTT. Protein sequence: CASSEGQASSKLFF. The chain links TRBV9 to TRBJ1-4; a weak D match, TRBD1 (5 bases). Germline V gene sequence: CDR1 SGDLS, CDR2 YYNGEE. The CDR3 has 14 amino acids. The V end was cut by 3 bases, the J end by 10 bases, with 16 bases between. Full variable domain (outside the CDR3, taken from reference TRBV9 and TRBJ1-4): DSGVTQTPKHLITATGQRVTLRCSPRSGDLSVYWYQQSLDQGLQFLIQYYNGEERAKGNILERFSAQQFPDLHSELNLSSLELGDSALYFCASSEGQASSKLFFGSGTQLSVL.

The V call is TRBV29-1, the J call TRBJ2-2; tentatively, D is TRBD1 (5 bases). V was clipped by 5 bases and J by 3 bases, with 10 bases between them. CDR1 and CDR2 from the germline V gene are SQVTM and ANQGSEA. This CDR3 comprises 13 residues. CDR3 region: CSVLTADTGELFF. CDR3 sequence (DNA): TGCAGCGTTTTGACAGCCGACACCGGGGAGCTGTTTTTT.

The chain joins TRBV4-3 to TRBJ1-4; D unresolved. CDR3 size: 14 residues. The ends were cut back, 0 bases at V and 3 bases at J, with 5 bases in the middle. The germline gives CDR1 LGHNA, CDR2 YSLEER. Here the CDR3 DNA reads TGCGCCAGCAGCCAAGATATGGCTAATGAAAAACTGTTTTTT. Encoded protein: CASSQDMANEKLFF.

This clonotype was seen once. J is TRBJ2-3 and V is TRBV9; D may be TRBD1 (6 bases). This CDR3 spans 15 amino acids. The V end lost 1 base, the J end lost 2 bases, and 11 bases lay between the germline ends. Germline values: CDR1 SGDLS, CDR2 YYNGEE. The CDR3 region has the DNA TGTGCCAGCAGCGTACTGGGGGCTGACACAGATACGCAGTATTTT. It is translated as CASSVLGADTDTQYF.

The V gene is TRBV4-1, the J gene TRBJ2-2; 8 bases are shared with TRBD1. CDR3 length: 17 amino acids. The germline V gene has CDR1 MGHRA and CDR2 YSYEKL. V lost 4 bases to trimming and J lost 2 bases; unmatched junction nucleotides: 9. CDR3 in amino acids: CASSPRDRGGNTGELFF. CDR3 nucleotide sequence: TGCGCCAGCAGCCCCCGCGACAGGGGAGGAAACACCGGGGAGCTGTTTTTT.

The chain has TRBV30 and TRBJ1-2; D unclear. The CDR3 spans 15 residues. Germline CDR1 is GTSNPN and CDR2 is SVGIG (reference sequence). Trimming pared 0 bases from V and 8 bases from J, leaving 19 bases between. The DNA for the CDR3 is TGTGCCTGGAGTGTAGCCCTGGGTGGAGGCAAAGGCTACACCTTC. As protein: CAWSVALGGGKGYTF.

V and J are TRBV12-3 or TRBV12-4 and TRBJ2-5; D gene ambiguous. The CDR3 runs 12 residues. The germline V and J ends were trimmed by 2 bases and 5 bases, with 6 bases remaining between them. This chain's CDR3 is CASSLYGETQYF. In nucleotides, the CDR3 is TGTGCCAGCAGTTTATACGGGGAGACCCAGTACTTC.

The V call is TRBV5-6, the J call TRBJ2-7; 8 bases line up with TRBD1. Germline V gene sequence: CDR1 SGHDT, CDR2 YYEEEE. V trimming: 5 bases; J trimming: 2 bases; junction bases outside the gene matches: 6. CDR3 length equals 14 residues. CDR3 sequence reads: CASRGTGRAYEQYF. The CDR3 DNA reads TGTGCCAGCAGAGGGACAGGCCGAGCCTACGAGCAGTACTTC. The variable domain in full, completed from reference TRBV5-6 and TRBJ2-7, reads DAGVTQSPTHLIKTRGQQVTLRCSPKSGHDTVSWYQQALGQGPQFIFQYYEEEERQRGNFPDRFSGHQFPNYSSELNVNALLLGDSALYLCASRGTGRAYEQYFGPGTRLTVT.

As to this clonotype: One end of the junction fails to match germline, which may point to a read error. The chain employs TRBV7-3 and TRBJ2-3; 9 nucleotides agree with TRBD2. In germline, CDR1 is SGHTA, CDR2 FQGTGA. CDR3 size: 14 residues. The CDR3 DNA is TGTGCCAGCAGCCTCGGGACTAGCAGAGATACGCAGTATTTT. This sequence encodes CASSLGTSRDTQYF.

The J gene is TRBJ2-2, the V gene TRBV6-6; the D gene is possibly TRBD1 (6 bases). Germline V gene lookup returns CDR1 MNHNY and CDR2 SVGAGI (reference sequence). V gave up 2 bases and J gave up 1 base, with 8 bases separating them. The CDR3 sequence is 15 residues long. The CDR3 region has the DNA TGTGCCAGCAGTTACGTGGGACAGAACACCGGGGAGCTGTTTTTT. Encoded protein: CASSYVGQNTGELFF.

This clonotype was found once. The chain recombines TRBV18 with TRBJ2-5; D perhaps matches TRBD2 (6 bases). CDR3 length: 14 residues. V shed 3 bases and J shed 2 bases, with 10 bases lying between them. Germline lookup yields CDR1 KGHSH and CDR2 LQKENI. The CDR3 coding sequence is TGTGCCAGCTCACCGGGGACTCCGCAAGAGACCCAGTACTTC. Translated, it gives CASSPGTPQETQYF.

The chain has TRBV12-3 or TRBV12-4 and TRBJ1-5; unclear D gene. This CDR3 region has 13 residues. V was cut by 6 bases and J by 1 base, with 7 bases left in between. Written as DNA, the CDR3 is TGTGCCAGCAGAGGACGGAGCAATCAGCCCCAGCATTTT. Its translation is CASRGRSNQPQHF.

The J gene is TRBJ1-2, the V gene TRBV30, with TRBD1 matching 10 bases. The ends lost 3 bases at V and 0 bases at J; junction bases unmatched: 7. This CDR3 comprises 16 residues. CDR1 and CDR2 (germline): GTSNPN, SVGIG (reference sequence). The CDR3 loop is CAWSRDRGSANYGYTF. Written as DNA, the CDR3 is TGTGCCTGGAGCCGGGACAGGGGATCCGCTAACTATGGCTACACCTTC.

The chain carries TRBV5-1 and TRBJ1-5; the D gene is possibly TRBD1 (6 bases). CDR1 and CDR2 from the germline V gene are SGHRS and YFSETQ. The CDR3 is 15 amino acids. V was pared by 0 bases and J by 3 bases, with 10 bases between. The CDR3 DNA follows: TGCGCCAGCAGCTTGGAGGGACATACCAATCAGCCCCAGCATTTT. It codes for CASSLEGHTNQPQHF.

V is TRBV30 and J is TRBJ2-3, with D possibly TRBD1 on 5 matching bases. The CDR3 has 15 residues. Germline CDR1 is GTSNPN and CDR2 is SVGIG (reference sequence). V was pared by 2 bases and J by 2 bases, with 14 bases between. This CDR3 reads CAWSPSLGATDTQYF. The CDR3 nucleotides are TGTGCCTGGAGTCCCTCTTTAGGGGCCACAGATACGCAGTATTTT.

This chain connects TRBV19 to TRBJ1-1; D is undetermined. In germline, CDR1 is LNHDA, CDR2 SQIVND (reference sequence). V dropped 3 bases and J dropped 2 bases, with 10 bases sitting between them. This CDR3 comprises 14 residues. CDR3 DNA: TGTGCCAGTAGTATCTGGAAGGATAACACTGAAGCTTTCTTT. Residues: CASSIWKDNTEAFF.

The chain has TRBV30 and TRBJ2-5, with 7 positions matching TRBD2. Germline CDR1 and CDR2: GTSNPN and SVGIG (reference sequence). V lost 1 base, J lost 6 bases, and 8 bases stayed unmatched. CDR3 size: 14 residues. CDR3 loop: CAWSGGGSEKTQYF. In DNA, the CDR3 is TGTGCCTGGAGTGGGGGGGGTAGCGAGAAGACCCAGTACTTC.

The chain has TRBV20-1 and TRBJ2-7; 7 nucleotides line up with TRBD2. Germline V gives CDR1 DFQATT, CDR2 SNEGSKA (reference sequence). V was pared by 2 bases and J by 2 bases, with 3 bases of the junction left unmatched. The CDR3 length is 13 residues. This chain's CDR3 is CSARHGGAYEQYF. DNA of the CDR3: TGCAGTGCTAGACATGGGGGGGCCTACGAGCAGTACTTC.

The rearrangement joins TRBV27 to TRBJ1-1; D is possibly TRBD1 (5 bases). The ends were cut back, 5 bases at V and 0 bases at J, with 13 bases in the middle. Per the germline V gene, CDR1 is MNHEY and CDR2 is SMNVEV (reference sequence). This CDR3 has 15 amino acids. The CDR3 reads CASSPLRGMNTEAFF. The CDR3 DNA reads TGTGCCAGCAGTCCCCTCCGGGGGATGAACACTGAAGCTTTCTTT.

The gene calls are TRBV6-5 and TRBJ1-1; unclear D gene. CDR1 and CDR2 (germline): MNHEY, SVGAGI. This CDR3 contains 13 residues. The V gene lost 11 bases and the J gene lost 2 bases, with 15 bases spanning the gap. The CDR3 spells CAVHRGPNTEAFF. In DNA form, the CDR3 reads TGTGCCGTGCACCGAGGACCCAACACTGAAGCTTTCTTT.

The chain uses TRBV29-1 and TRBJ2-4; tentative D call: TRBD2 (6 bases). V was cut by 6 bases and J by 4 bases, with 10 bases left in between. Germline V gives CDR1 SQVTM, CDR2 ANQGSEA. This CDR3 is 12 amino acids long. This CDR3 reads CSVGLEKNIQYF. CDR3 nucleotides: TGCAGCGTGGGACTGGAGAAAAACATTCAGTACTTC.

This clonotype turned up a few times. V gene TRBV7-2 combines with J gene TRBJ2-7; 9 bases are shared with TRBD1. The CDR3 runs 14 residues. J was trimmed by 2 bases and V by 8 bases; bases with no gene match: 7. The germline V gene has CDR1 SGHTA and CDR2 FQGNSA. In DNA, the CDR3 is TGTGCCAGCGACGCGGGACAGGGCCCCTACGAGCAGTACTTC. Residues: CASDAGQGPYEQYF.

This chain uses TRBV4-1 with TRBJ2-5, with D unresolved. The CDR3 runs 13 residues. The V end lost 5 bases, the J end lost 5 bases, and 12 bases lay between the germline ends. Germline loops: CDR1 MGHRA, CDR2 YSYEKL. CDR3 nucleotide sequence: TGCGCCAGCAGCTTGCTGATTGGGGAGACCCAGTACTTC. It codes for CASSLLIGETQYF.

The chain combines TRBV30 with TRBJ1-1, with unresolved D. Germline lookup yields CDR1 GTSNPN and CDR2 SVGIG (reference sequence). Between the trimmed V and J ends, which lost 3 bases and 1 base, there was a span of 12 bases. CDR3 size: 14 residues. CDR3 in amino acids: CAWRRRTSNTEAFF. In DNA, the CDR3 is TGTGCCTGGAGACGGAGGACTTCGAACACTGAAGCTTTCTTT.

The V gene is TRBV13, the J gene TRBJ1-2; D unclear. The CDR3 contains 11 residues. Germline loops: CDR1 PRHDT, CDR2 FYEKMQ (reference sequence). Trimming stripped 5 bases from V and 7 bases from J, with 8 bases between. The CDR3 sequence is CASSLNGGYTF. CDR3 DNA sequence: TGTGCCAGCAGCCTAAACGGTGGCTACACCTTC.